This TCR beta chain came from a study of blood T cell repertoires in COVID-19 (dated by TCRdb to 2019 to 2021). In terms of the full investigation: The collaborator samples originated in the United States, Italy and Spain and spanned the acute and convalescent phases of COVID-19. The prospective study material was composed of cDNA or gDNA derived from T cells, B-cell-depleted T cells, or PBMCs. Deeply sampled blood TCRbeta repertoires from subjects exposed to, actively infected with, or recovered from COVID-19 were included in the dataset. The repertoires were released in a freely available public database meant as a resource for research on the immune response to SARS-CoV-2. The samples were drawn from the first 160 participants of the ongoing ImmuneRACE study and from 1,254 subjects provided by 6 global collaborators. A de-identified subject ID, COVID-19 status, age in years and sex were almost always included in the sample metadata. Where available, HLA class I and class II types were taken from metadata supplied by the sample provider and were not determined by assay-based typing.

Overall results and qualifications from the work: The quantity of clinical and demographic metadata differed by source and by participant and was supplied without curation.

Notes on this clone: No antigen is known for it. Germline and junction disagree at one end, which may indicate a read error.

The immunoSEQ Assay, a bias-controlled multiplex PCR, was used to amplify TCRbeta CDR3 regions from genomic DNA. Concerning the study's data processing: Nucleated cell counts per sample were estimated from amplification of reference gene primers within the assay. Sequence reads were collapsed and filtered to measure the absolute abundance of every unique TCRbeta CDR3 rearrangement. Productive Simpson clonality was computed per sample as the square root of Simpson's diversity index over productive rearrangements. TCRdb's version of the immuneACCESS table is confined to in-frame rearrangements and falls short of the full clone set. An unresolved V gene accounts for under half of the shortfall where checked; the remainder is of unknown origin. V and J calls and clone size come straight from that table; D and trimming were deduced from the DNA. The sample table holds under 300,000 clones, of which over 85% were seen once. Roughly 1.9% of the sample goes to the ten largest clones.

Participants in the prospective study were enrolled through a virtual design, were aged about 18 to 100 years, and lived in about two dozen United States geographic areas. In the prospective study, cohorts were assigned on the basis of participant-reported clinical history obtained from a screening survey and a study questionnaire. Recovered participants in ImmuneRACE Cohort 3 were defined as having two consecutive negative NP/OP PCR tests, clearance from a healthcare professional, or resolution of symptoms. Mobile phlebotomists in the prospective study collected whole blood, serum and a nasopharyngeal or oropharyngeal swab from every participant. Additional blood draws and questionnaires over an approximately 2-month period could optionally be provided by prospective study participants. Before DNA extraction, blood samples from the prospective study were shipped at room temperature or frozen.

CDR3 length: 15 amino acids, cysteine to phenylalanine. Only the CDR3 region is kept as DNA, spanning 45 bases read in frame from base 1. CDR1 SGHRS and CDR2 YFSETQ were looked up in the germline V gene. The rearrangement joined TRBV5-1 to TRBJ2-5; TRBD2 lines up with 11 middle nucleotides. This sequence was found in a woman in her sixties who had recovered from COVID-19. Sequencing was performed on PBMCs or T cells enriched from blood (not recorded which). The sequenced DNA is TGCGCCGGCAGCGAACTAGCGGGAGTCCAAGAGACCCAGTACTTC. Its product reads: CAGSELAGVQETQYF.